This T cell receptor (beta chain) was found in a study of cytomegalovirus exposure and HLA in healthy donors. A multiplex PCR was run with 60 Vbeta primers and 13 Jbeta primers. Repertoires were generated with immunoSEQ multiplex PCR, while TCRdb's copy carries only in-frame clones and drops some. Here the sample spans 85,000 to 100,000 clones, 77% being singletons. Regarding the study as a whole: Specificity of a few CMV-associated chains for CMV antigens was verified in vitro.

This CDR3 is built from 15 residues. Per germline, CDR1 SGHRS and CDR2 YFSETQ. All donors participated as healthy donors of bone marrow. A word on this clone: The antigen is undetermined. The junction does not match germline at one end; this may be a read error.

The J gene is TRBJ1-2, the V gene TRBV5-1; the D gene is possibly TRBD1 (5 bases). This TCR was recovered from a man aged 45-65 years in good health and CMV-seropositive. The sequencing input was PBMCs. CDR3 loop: CASSLTPGTNYGYPF. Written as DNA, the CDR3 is TGCGCCAGCAGCTTGACCCCAGGGACTAACTATGGCTACCCCTTC.